A single sample gave rise to the 18 T cell receptor beta chains below, sequenced in a study of technical replicates of blood from several donors. TCRdb's table, derived via immunoSEQ multiplex PCR, lists solely in-frame clones and lacks some. In the table there are 65,000 to 90,000 clones, 85% to 95% of which are singletons. The source material was T cells isolated from PBMCs. Every receptor here comes from a human donor in good health.

The gene calls are TRBV7-2 and TRBJ2-1; D is perhaps TRBD2 (7 bases). The CDR3 is 14 amino acids. Germline-derived CDR1 and CDR2 are SGHTA and FQGNSA. V was pared by 9 bases and J by 2 bases, with 14 bases between. CDR3 in amino acids: CARGGGGAYNEQFF. In DNA, the CDR3 is TGTGCCAGGGGGGGAGGGGGTGCCTACAATGAGCAGTTCTTC.

The chain employs TRBV5-1 and TRBJ2-1; 8 bases match TRBD1. Germline assignment: CDR1 SGHRS and CDR2 YFSETQ. The CDR3 has 19 residues. The trim removed 2 bases at V and 4 bases at J, leaving 17 bases unmatched. CDR3 sequence reads: CASSLVFGTGLLQYNEQFF. CDR3 nucleotide sequence: TGCGCCAGCAGCTTAGTATTCGGGACAGGATTACTCCAATACAATGAGCAGTTCTTC.

The genes are TRBV28 and TRBJ1-2; 8 nucleotides agree with TRBD1. CDR1 MDHEN and CDR2 SYDVKM come from the germline V gene. This CDR3 has 16 amino acids. V lost 6 bases to trimming and J lost 8 bases; unmatched junction nucleotides: 17. CDR3 DNA: TGTGCCAGCAGAAACGACCCAAGACAGGGGTGGTGGGGCTACACCTTC. This encodes CASRNDPRQGWWGYTF.

The chain carries TRBV10-3 and TRBJ2-1; 9 bases line up with TRBD1. Looked up from germline, CDR1 is ENHRY and CDR2 is SYGVKD. V shed 10 bases, J shed 4 bases, and the junction held 8 bases outside the gene matches. The CDR3 covers 14 residues. In DNA, the CDR3 is TGTGCCAACCGAGGACAGGGGCTTTACAATGAGCAGTTCTTC. Residues: CANRGQGLYNEQFF.

The chain's CDR3 is CAISSGTSVYEQYF. Here the CDR3 DNA reads TGTGCCATCAGTTCTGGGACTAGCGTCTACGAGCAGTACTTC. The chain is built from TRBV10-3 and TRBJ2-7; 10 positions agree with TRBD2. J gave up 3 bases and V 5 bases, and 4 bases lay outside the gene matches. Germline V gene sequence: CDR1 ENHRY, CDR2 SYGVKD. The CDR3 contains 14 residues.

The CDR3 nucleotides are TGTGCCAGCAGCTTGCCCGGGGGGCCCCGGGAGCAGTACTTC. As protein: CASSLPGGPREQYF. The chain recombines TRBV5-4 with TRBJ2-7; TRBD2 might be the D (7 bases). Trimming pared 1 base from V and 7 bases from J, leaving 15 bases between. Germline loops: CDR1 SGHNT, CDR2 YYREEE (reference sequence). The CDR3 loop spans 14 amino acids. Combining the CDR3 with reference TRBV5-4 and TRBJ2-7 gives the whole variable domain ETGVTQSPTHLIKTRGQQVTLRCSSQSGHNTVSWYQQALGQGPQFIFQYYREEENGRGNFPPRFSGLQFPNYSSELNVNALELDDSALYLCASSLPGGPREQYFGPGTRLTVT.

This clone showed up just a few times. The rearrangement joins TRBV4-1 to TRBJ1-1, with D unclear. The V end was cut by 0 bases, the J end by 6 bases, with 5 bases between. This CDR3 is 12 amino acids long. From germline, CDR1 is MGHRA and CDR2 YSYEKL. The CDR3 DNA follows: TGCGCCAGCAGCCAAGAGAGGCCTGAAGCTTTCTTT. Its protein product is CASSQERPEAFF.

The chain couples TRBV7-9 to TRBJ2-5; TRBD2 aligns across 7 bases. The V gene's germline CDR1 is SEHNR and CDR2 FQNEAQ (reference sequence). The CDR3 consists of 14 residues. The ends lost 2 bases at V and 3 bases at J; junction bases unmatched: 3. CDR3 sequence: CASSLFGGEETQYF. In DNA form, the CDR3 reads TGTGCCAGCAGCTTATTTGGGGGGGAAGAGACCCAGTACTTC.

This chain connects TRBV10-2 to TRBJ2-5, with D possibly being TRBD1 (6 bases). Germline lookup yields CDR1 WSHSY and CDR2 SAAADI. Trimming removed 6 bases at V and 5 bases at J, with 28 bases between. The length of the CDR3 is 18 residues. The CDR3 bases are TGCGCCAGCAGCCTCCCCCACCAGGGGTCTGGTCGTTGGGAGACCCAGTACTTC. This encodes CASSLPHQGSGRWETQYF.

This chain connects TRBV5-1 to TRBJ2-1; 7 bases align to TRBD2. The CDR3 is 16 amino acids. Per germline, CDR1 SGHRS and CDR2 YFSETQ. Trimming cost V 0 bases and J 1 base; bases outside gene matches: 4. DNA for the CDR3: TGCGCCAGCAGCTTGGCTTGGACTAGTTCCTACAATGAGCAGTTCTTC. Translated: CASSLAWTSSYNEQFF.

The rearrangement joins TRBV27 to TRBJ2-7, with 9 bases identical to TRBD1. J lost 1 base, V lost 8 bases, and 6 bases had no gene match. The germline gives CDR1 MNHEY, CDR2 SMNVEV (reference sequence). CDR3 length equals 14 residues. In nucleotides, the CDR3 is TGTGCCAGCTCCCCGGACAGGGGATCCTACGAGCAGTACTTC. Translating it yields CASSPDRGSYEQYF.

The DNA of the CDR3 is TGTGCCAGCAGCGCGCCACAGACAGGGGGTTACGAGCAGTACTTC. Residues: CASSAPQTGGYEQYF. V gene TRBV5-4 combines with J gene TRBJ2-7; 9 bases are shared with TRBD1. J gave up 4 bases and V 4 bases, and 9 bases lay outside the gene matches. This CDR3 is 15 amino acids long. Germline CDR1 is SGHNT and CDR2 is YYREEE (reference sequence).

The genes are TRBV19 and TRBJ2-7, with a weak D call TRBD1 (5 bases). Trimming cost V 4 bases and J 0 bases, with 10 bases left between them. Germline V gene sequence: CDR1 LNHDA, CDR2 SQIVND (reference sequence). CDR3 length: 14 residues. The chain's CDR3 is CASSKLGLSYEQYF. In nucleotides, the CDR3 is TGTGCCAGTAGTAAATTGGGGCTCTCCTACGAGCAGTACTTC. Complete variable domain (other parts from reference TRBV19 and TRBJ2-7): DGGITQSPKYLFRKEGQNVTLSCEQNLNHDAMYWYRQDPGQGLRLIYYSQIVNDFQKGDIAEGYSVSREKKESFPLTVTSAQKNPTAFYLCASSKLGLSYEQYFGPGTRLTVT.

In DNA form, the CDR3 reads TGTGCCAGCAGTTTACTGACACAGGGCCCTGGAAACACCATATATTTT. This encodes CASSLLTQGPGNTIYF. V gene TRBV6-5 combines with J gene TRBJ1-3; tentatively, D is TRBD1 (6 bases). The V and J ends lost 4 bases and 2 bases respectively, with 15 bases between them. CDR1 is MNHEY and CDR2 is SVGAGI in the germline V gene. The CDR3 is made up of 16 amino acids.

The chain employs TRBV15 and TRBJ1-2, with D hard to call. V lost 0 bases to trimming and J lost 7 bases, with 6 bases between them. The CDR3 is 12 amino acids. The germline V gene encodes CDR1 LNHNV and CDR2 YYDKDF (reference sequence). CDR3 loop: CATSRDLGGYTF. The CDR3 DNA reads TGTGCCACCAGCAGAGATCTAGGTGGCTACACCTTC. The full variable domain, completed using reference TRBV15 and TRBJ1-2, is DAMVIQNPRYQVTQFGKPVTLSCSQTLNHNVMYWYQQKSSQAPKLLFHYYDKDFNNEADTPDNFQSRRPNTSFCFLDIRSPGLGDTAMYLCATSRDLGGYTFGSGTRLTVV.

The chain is built from TRBV21-1 and TRBJ2-5; the D call TRBD2 from the table was never checked on the DNA. TRBV21-1 is a known pseudogene. The CDR3 length is 16 residues. The CDR3 DNA follows: TGTGCCAGCAGCCCCCCCGGGACTAGCCGCAGGGGGACCCAGTACTTC. Protein: CASSPPGTSRRGTQYF.

This chain joins TRBV4-1 and TRBJ2-5; TRBD1 might be the D (6 bases). The germline CDR1 and CDR2 sequences are MGHRA and YSYEKL. Trimming stripped 0 bases from V and 1 base from J, with 12 bases between. The CDR3 extends over 16 amino acids. Here the CDR3 DNA reads TGCGCCAGCAGCCAAGATGACAGGTTCTCCCAAGAGACCCAGTACTTC. It yields the protein CASSQDDRFSQETQYF.

The rearrangement links TRBV9 to TRBJ2-5; 14 bases are a match to TRBD2. CDR3 length equals 19 residues. CDR1 and CDR2 (germline): SGDLS, YYNGEE. The junction had 13 bases not matched to a gene; V was cut back by 3 bases and J by 3 bases. CDR3 region: CASSGGLAGVEGLEETQYF. The CDR3, as DNA: TGTGCCAGCAGCGGGGGACTAGCGGGAGTGGAAGGATTAGAAGAGACCCAGTACTTC. Based on the CDR3 plus reference TRBV9 and TRBJ2-5, the full variable domain is DSGVTQTPKHLITATGQRVTLRCSPRSGDLSVYWYQQSLDQGLQFLIQYYNGEERAKGNILERFSAQQFPDLHSELNLSSLELGDSALYFCASSGGLAGVEGLEETQYFGPGTRLLVL.